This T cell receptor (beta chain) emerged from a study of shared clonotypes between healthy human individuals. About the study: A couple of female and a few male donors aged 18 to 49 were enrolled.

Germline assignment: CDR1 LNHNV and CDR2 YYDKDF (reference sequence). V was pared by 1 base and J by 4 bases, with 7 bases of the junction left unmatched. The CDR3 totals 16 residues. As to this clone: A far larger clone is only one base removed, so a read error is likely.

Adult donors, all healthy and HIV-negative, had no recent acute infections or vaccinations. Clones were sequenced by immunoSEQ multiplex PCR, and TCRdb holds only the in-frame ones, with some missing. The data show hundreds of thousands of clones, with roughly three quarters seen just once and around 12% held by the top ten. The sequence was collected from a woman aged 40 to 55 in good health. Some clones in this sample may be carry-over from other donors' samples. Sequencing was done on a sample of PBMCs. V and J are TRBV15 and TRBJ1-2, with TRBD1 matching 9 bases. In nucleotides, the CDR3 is TGTGCCACCAGCAGAGTACATAGACAGGGGGGCTATGGCTACACCTTC. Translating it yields CATSRVHRQGGYGYTF.